The entry below describes one T cell receptor beta chain. Additional DNA sequences in this sample encode the identical CDR3. This specimen comes from a study of blood T cell repertoires in COVID-19. Study-wide background: Collection of acute and convalescent COVID-19 samples took place in the United States, Italy and Spain.

Generated by immunoSEQ multiplex PCR, the TCRdb table keeps only in-frame clones and is missing some. The top ten clones hold 10% to 13% of a sample with fewer than 250,000 clones, 84% of them seen once. From germline, CDR1 is MDHEN and CDR2 SYDVKM. The CDR3 has 15 amino acids. The V gene end was trimmed by 5 bases and the J gene end by 2 bases; junction bases not matched to a gene: 7. The sequenced sample was peripheral blood. The TCR originated in a woman of 80 years or more with COVID-19, enrolled during active disease. The rearrangement joins TRBV28 to TRBJ2-5, with 8 bases identical to TRBD2. CDR3 in amino acids: CASSPAGGRQETQYF. DNA for the CDR3: TGTGCCAGCAGTCCCGCGGGGGGTCGACAAGAGACCCAGTACTTC.